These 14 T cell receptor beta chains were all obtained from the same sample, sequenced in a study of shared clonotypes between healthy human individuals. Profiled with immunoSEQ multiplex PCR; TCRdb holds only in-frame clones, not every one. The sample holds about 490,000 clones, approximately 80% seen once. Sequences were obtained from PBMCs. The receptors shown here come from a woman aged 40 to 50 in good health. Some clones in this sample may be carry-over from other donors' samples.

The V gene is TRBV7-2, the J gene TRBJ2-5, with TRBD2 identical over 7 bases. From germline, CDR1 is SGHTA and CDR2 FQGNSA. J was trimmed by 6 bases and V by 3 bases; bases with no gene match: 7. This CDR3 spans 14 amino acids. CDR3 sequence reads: CASSLGRESKTQYF. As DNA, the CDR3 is TGTGCCAGCAGCTTGGGGAGGGAGTCCAAGACCCAGTACTTC.

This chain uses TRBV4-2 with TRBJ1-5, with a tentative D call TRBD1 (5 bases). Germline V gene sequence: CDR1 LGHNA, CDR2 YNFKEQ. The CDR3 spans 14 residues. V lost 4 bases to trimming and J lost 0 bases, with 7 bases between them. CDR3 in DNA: TGTGCCAGCAGCCTAGGGGATAGCAATCAGCCCCAGCATTTT. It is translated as CASSLGDSNQPQHF.

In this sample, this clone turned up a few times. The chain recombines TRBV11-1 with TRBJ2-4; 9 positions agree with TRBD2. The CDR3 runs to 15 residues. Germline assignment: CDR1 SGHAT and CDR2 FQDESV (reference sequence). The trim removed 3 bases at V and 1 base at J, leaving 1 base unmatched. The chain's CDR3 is CASSFSGSAKNIQYF. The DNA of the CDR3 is TGTGCCAGCAGCTTTAGCGGGAGTGCCAAAAACATTCAGTACTTC.

The CDR3 sequence is CASSEGIAFSYEQYF. The CDR3 DNA is TGTGCCAGCAGTGAAGGGATAGCGTTCTCCTACGAGCAGTACTTC. The rearrangement links TRBV6-1 to TRBJ2-7; weak D call: TRBD2 (5 bases). Germline V gene data show CDR1 as MNHNS and CDR2 as SASEGT. The ends were cut back, 1 base at V and 0 bases at J, with 10 bases in the middle. The CDR3 runs 15 residues.

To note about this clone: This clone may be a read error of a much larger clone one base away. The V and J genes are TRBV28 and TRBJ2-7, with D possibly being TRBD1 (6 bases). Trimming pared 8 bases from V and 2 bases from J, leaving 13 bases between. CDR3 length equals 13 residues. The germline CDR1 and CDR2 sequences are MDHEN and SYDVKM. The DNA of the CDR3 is TGTGCCAGCGGCCGACAGGAACCCTACGAGCAGTACTTC. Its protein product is CASGRQEPYEQYF.

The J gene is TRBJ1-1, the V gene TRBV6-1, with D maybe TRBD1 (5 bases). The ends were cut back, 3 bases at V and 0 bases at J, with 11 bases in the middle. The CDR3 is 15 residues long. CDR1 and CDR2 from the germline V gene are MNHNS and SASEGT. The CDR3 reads CASSDEGLMNTEAFF. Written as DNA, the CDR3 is TGTGCCAGCAGTGACGAGGGACTCATGAACACTGAAGCTTTCTTT.

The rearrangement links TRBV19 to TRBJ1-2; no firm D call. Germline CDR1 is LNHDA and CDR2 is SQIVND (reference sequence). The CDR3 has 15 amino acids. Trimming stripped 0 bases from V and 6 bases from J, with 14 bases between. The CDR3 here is CASSIDRRQVHGYTF. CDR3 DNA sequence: TGTGCCAGTAGTATAGATCGGCGGCAGGTCCATGGCTACACCTTC.

The CDR3: CAWSALNGPTIAGNTIYF. CDR3 coding DNA: TGTGCCTGGAGTGCCCTTAACGGACCAACAATCGCTGGAAACACCATATATTTT. This rearrangement joins TRBV30 to TRBJ1-3, with D unresolved. The CDR3 is made up of 18 amino acids. Trimming left V 1 base short and J 2 bases short, with 21 bases between. Per the germline V gene, CDR1 is GTSNPN and CDR2 is SVGIG (reference sequence).

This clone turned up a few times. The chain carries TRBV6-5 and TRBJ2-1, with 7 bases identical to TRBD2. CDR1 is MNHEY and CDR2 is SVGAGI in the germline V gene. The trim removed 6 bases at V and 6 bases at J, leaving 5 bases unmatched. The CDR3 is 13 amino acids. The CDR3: CASRGLAANEQFF. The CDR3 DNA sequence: TGTGCCAGCAGAGGTCTAGCGGCCAATGAGCAGTTCTTC.

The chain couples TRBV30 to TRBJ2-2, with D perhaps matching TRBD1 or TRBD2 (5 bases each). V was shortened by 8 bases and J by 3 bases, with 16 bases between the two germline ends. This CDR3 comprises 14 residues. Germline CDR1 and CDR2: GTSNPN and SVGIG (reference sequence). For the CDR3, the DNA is TGTGCCAGCAGGTCAGGGACGGACACCGGGGAGCTGTTTTTT. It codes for CASRSGTDTGELFF.

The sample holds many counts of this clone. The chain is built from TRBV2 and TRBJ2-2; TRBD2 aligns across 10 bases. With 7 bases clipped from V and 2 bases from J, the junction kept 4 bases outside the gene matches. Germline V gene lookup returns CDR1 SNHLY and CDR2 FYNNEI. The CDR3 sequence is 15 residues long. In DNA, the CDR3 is TGTGCCAGCATAAGGACTAGCGGAAACACCGGGGAGCTGTTTTTT. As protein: CASIRTSGNTGELFF.

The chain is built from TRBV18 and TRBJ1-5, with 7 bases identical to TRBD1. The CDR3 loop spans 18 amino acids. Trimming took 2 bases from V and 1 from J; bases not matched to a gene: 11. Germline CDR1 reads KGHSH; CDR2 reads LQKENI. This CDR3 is CASSPNGQGVGSNQPQHF. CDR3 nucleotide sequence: TGTGCCAGCTCACCAAACGGGCAGGGGGTAGGGAGCAATCAGCCCCAGCATTTT.

The CDR3 loop is CASSRMSSYNEQFF. The CDR3 nucleotides are TGTGCCAGCAGCCGCATGAGCTCCTACAATGAGCAGTTCTTC. V gene TRBV2 combines with J gene TRBJ2-1; D ambiguous. This CDR3 spans 14 amino acids. CDR1 and CDR2 from the germline V gene are SNHLY and FYNNEI. The germline V and J ends were trimmed by 6 bases and 0 bases, with 9 bases remaining between them.

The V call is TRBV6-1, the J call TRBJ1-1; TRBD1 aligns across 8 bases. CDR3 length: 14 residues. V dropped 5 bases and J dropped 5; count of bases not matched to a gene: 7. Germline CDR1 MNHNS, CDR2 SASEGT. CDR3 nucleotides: TGTGCCAGCAGTCTAAGACAGGGGAATACTGAAGCTTTCTTT. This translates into CASSLRQGNTEAFF.